This note documents a single TCR beta chain sequence. V was shortened by 6 bases and J by 9 bases, with 18 bases between the two germline ends. This CDR3 is built from 14 residues. Germline CDR1 and CDR2: SNHLY and FYNNEI. This sample is part of a study of shared clonotypes between healthy human individuals. Deep level was the assay's run setting. Data came from immunoSEQ multiplex PCR; TCRdb stores just in-frame clones and leaves some out. The profile shows hundreds of thousands of clones, roughly 70% of them singletons. This chain links TRBV2 with TRBJ2-1; possibly TRBD2 for D (5 bases). The source of this sequence is a woman aged 25 to 45 in good health. Sequences were obtained from memory CD4+ T cells sorted from blood. Subset described: CD45RA-negative fraction. CDR3 nucleotide sequence: TGTGCCAGCAGAGGACTTCTAGAGGGCAGTGAGCAGTTCTTC. This gives the protein CASRGLLEGSEQFF.